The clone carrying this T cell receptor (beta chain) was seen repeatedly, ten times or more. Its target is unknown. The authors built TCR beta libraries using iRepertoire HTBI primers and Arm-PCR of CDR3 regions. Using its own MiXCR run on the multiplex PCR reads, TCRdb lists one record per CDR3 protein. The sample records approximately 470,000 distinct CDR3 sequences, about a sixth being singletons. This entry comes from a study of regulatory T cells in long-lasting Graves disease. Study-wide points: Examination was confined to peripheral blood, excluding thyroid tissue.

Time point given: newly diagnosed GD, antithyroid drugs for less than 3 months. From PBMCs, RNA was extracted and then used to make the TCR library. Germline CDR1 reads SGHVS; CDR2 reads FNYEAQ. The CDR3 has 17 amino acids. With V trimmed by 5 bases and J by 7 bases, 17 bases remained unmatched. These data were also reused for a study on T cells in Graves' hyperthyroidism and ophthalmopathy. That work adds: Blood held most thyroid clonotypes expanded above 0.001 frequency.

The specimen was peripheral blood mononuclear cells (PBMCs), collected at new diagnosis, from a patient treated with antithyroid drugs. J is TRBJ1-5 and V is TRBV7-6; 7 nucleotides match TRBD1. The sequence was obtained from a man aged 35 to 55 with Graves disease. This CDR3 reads CASSLSSGDRRSQPQHF. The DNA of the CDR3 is TGTGCCAGCAGCCTATCATCCGGGGACAGACGATCGCAGCCCCAGCATTTT.